This is a list of T cell receptor beta chains from one sample in a study of shared clonotypes between healthy human individuals. The repertoire was sequenced with immunoSEQ multiplex PCR; TCRdb's copy has only in-frame clones and lacks some. The data show some 2.1 million clones, with about 95% seen just once and 1% to 1.3% held by the top ten. Sequenced input: naive CD8+ T cells sorted from blood. These TCRs come from a man between 18 and 35 years old in good health. The CDR3 runs from the conserved cysteine through the conserved F or W.

V gene | CDR3 length | CDR3 protein
TRBV13 | 18 | CASSLRLGAGGYTGELFF
TRBV5-6 | 16 | CASSLEMAVVNYGYTF
TRBV6-5 | 13 | CASSYAIAGELFF
TRBV11-2 | 16 | CASSLTRGGYADTQYF
TRBV9 | 13 | CASSVGTEETQYF
TRBV6-5 | 15 | CASSPTGSTNEKLFF
TRBV6-6 | 15 | CASLERDDSNQPQHF
TRBV11-2 | 15 | CASSDGTSGFGELFF
TRBV4-3 | 14 | CASSQDEGIQPQHF
TRBV7-6 | 14 | CASSLDGIYNEQFF
TRBV10-3 | 14 | CAISEAGDTYEQYF
TRBV6-1 | 16 | CASSKGTGLLNTEAFF
TRBV30 | 12 | CAWGGLGEKLFF
TRBV5-8 | 16 | CASSLPKREGPYEQYF
TRBV29-1 | 14 | CSILTSGRAGEQFF
TRBV6-5 | 14 | CASRTSYRNTEAFF
TRBV19 | 16 | CASSPRQGTNTGELFF
TRBV4-1 | 13 | CASQEVGADTQYF
TRBV5-6 | 12 | CASSGEPLEQYF
TRBV7-8 | 16 | CASSLEATRPNYGYTF
TRBV27 | 16 | CASSPSSGSFTDTQYF
TRBV4-3 | 13 | CASSPKRTGGYTF
TRBV28 | 14 | CASSLVAENYGYTF
TRBV7-9 | 14 | CASSLGQGERGYTF
TRBV7-9 | 17 | CASSLIGLLEWTGELFF
TRBV27 | 15 | CASRGASDSGNTIYF
TRBV7-9 | 14 | CASSPSVQLWTQYF
TRBV28 | 10 | CASRTDGYTF
TRBV4-1 | 14 | CASSQVGRSYEQYF
TRBV10-1 | 14 | CASSGTPREIEAFF
TRBV13 | 11 | CASSSNHEQYF
TRBV18 | 16 | CASSLTPGPSSYEQYF
TRBV18 | 14 | CASSRGQSTGELFF
TRBV7-9 | 14 | CASSFAGWGTEAFF
TRBV30 | 12 | CAWSPPDGTQYF
TRBV28 | 16 | CASSLDREGSGNTIYF
TRBV7-9 | 16 | CASSFPDPAGEDEQYF
TRBV9 | 15 | CASSARGTELSPLHF
TRBV20-1 | 11 | CSAGSPDTQYF
TRBV5-6 | 16 | CASSLRTSGVTGELFF
TRBV7-9 | 15 | CASSLGQGNYVPLHF
TRBV2 | 13 | CASTEGPRSGYTF
TRBV7-9 | 15 | CASSPDLWTLYGYTF
TRBV7-9 | 16 | CASSLFPGTPYNEQFF
TRBV5-1 | 15 | CASSLGYRGPGELFF
TRBV5-4 | 14 | CASSLAQGSYEQYF
TRBV30 | 14 | CAWTGTLSTGELFF
TRBV7-2 | 14 | CASSLPGPGYEQYF
TRBV6-1 | 16 | CASSEVGLAGFETQYF
TRBV29-1 | 14 | CSVAPSGGGETQYF
TRBV5-1 | 15 | CASSLGTGVDYGYTF
TRBV5-1 | 16 | CASSLAQVTNTGELFF
TRBV10-2 | 16 | CASITRLAGGQETQYF
TRBV7-9 | 15 | CASSDKGLYNSPLHF
TRBV6-6 | 15 | CASSYQWGGEETQYF
TRBV13 | 18 | CASSRLGEGKINTGELFF
TRBV5-8 | 14 | CASSLEGLIYEQYF
TRBV4-1 | 16 | CASSHDGGSPRHGYTF
TRBV12-5 | 13 | CASGLKGAYEQYF
TRBV27 | 15 | CASRDTGTVLYEQYF